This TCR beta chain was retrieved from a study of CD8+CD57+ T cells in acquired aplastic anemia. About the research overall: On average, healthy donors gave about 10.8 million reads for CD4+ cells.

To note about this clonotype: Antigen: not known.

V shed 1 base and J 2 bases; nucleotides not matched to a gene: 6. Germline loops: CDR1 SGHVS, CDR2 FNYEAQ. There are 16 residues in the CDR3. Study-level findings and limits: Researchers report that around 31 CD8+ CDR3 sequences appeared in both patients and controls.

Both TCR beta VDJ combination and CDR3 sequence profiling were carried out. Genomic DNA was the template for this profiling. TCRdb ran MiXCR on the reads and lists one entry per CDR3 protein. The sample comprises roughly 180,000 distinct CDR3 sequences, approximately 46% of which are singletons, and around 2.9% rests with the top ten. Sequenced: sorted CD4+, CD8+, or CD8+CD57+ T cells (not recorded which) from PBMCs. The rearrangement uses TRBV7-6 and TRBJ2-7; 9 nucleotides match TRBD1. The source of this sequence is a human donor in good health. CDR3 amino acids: CASSLGDRGVPYEQYF. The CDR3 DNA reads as TGTGCCAGCAGCTTAGGAGACAGGGGGGTCCCCTACGAGCAGTACTTC.